The source of this T cell receptor (beta chain) is a study of T cells in Graves' hyperthyroidism and ophthalmopathy. General study points: In the blood, most expanded thyroid clonotypes above 0.001 appeared as well.

TCR beta CDR3 region amplification was performed from RNA transcripts. Using the HTBI primer set, a first-round RT-PCR was run on the TCR CDR3. TCRdb re-called the multiplex PCR reads through MiXCR, storing one row per CDR3 protein. The table records more than 250,000 distinct CDR3 sequences, 13% to 15% of them present only once. This clonotype was recorded a few times. What it recognizes is unknown. Patients aged 18 to 65 had newly diagnosed hyperthyroidism of under 2 months' duration. Uncontrolled infection, other autoimmune disease, pregnancy or lactation barred patients from enrollment. The study based diagnoses on clinical symptoms, serum thyroxine and TRAb, thyroid ultrasound and orbital computed tomography. The CDR3 is 14 residues long. Germline V gene lookup returns CDR1 DFQATT and CDR2 SNEGSKA (reference sequence). Trimming took off 2 bases at V and 7 bases at J, with 15 bases between the two ends.

Sequencing was carried out using blood. The receptor's source is a woman aged 45-65 years with Graves' hyperthyroidism that later progressed to Graves' ophthalmopathy. This chain links TRBV20-1 with TRBJ1-5; D is unclear. CDR3 DNA sequence: TGCAGTGCTAGACTCGGGCCCGGGAGCCAGCCCCAGCATTTT. Amino acid sequence: CSARLGPGSQPQHF.